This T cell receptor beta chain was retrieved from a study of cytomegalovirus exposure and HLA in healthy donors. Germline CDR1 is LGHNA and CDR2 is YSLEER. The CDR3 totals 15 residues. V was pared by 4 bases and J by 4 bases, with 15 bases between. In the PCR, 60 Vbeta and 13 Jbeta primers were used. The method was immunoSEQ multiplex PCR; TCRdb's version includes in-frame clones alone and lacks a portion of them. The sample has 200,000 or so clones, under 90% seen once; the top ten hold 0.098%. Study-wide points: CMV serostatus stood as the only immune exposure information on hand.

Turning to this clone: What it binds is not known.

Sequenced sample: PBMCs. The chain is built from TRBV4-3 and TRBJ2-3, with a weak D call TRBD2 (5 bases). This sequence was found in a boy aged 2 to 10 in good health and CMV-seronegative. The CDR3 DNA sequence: TGCGCCAGCAGCCCTCGGGGTTCCATTTCAGATACGCAGTATTTT. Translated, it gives CASSPRGSISDTQYF.